A selection of T cell receptor beta chains follows, all from one sample in a study of vaccination and CD4 T cells after COVID-19. Their target antigens are unknown. TCRdb processed the PCR reads anew with MiXCR; each CDR3 protein has one entry. The table includes about 5,200 distinct CDR3 sequences, over 35% detected once. The sample comprised CD4+ T cells from blood, cultured in vitro. All receptors come from a human donor who had recovered from COVID-19. Each CDR3 is given with its conserved first and last residue. D genes are given only for firm matches. A clone size is listed for some rows: how often the clone was seen (once, few, many), or a class if it is expanded.

TRBV20-1,-,TRBJ2-5,few,TGCAGTGCTACCCCCGGGCCCCAGCGATGGACCCAGTACTTC,CSATPGPQRWTQYF
TRBV15,-,TRBJ2-5,few,TGTGCCACCAGCCAGGGATTGGTTGAGACCCAGTACTTC,CATSQGLVETQYF
TRBV24-1,-,TRBJ2-7,-,TGTGCCACCAGTGACCCCGGCAGGGGATCGGCGGACGAGCAGTACTTC,CATSDPGRGSADEQYF
TRBV12-3/TRBV12-4,-,TRBJ1-2,few,TGTGCCAGCAACATTTTAGGGGACTATGGCTACACCTTC,CASNILGDYGYTF
TRBV6-1,-,TRBJ1-2,-,TGTGCCAGCAGTGCTTCTGACAGTGTCAACTATGGCTACACCTTC,CASSASDSVNYGYTF
TRBV7-9,-,TRBJ1-1,-,TGTGCCAGCAGCCCGGTGGACGGACGAACGAACACTGAAGCTTTCTTT,CASSPVDGRTNTEAFF
TRBV30,-,TRBJ2-3,few,TGTGCCTGGAGTTGGGGAGATACGCAGTATTTT,CAWSWGDTQYF
TRBV5-8,TRBD1,TRBJ2-5,-,TGTGCCAGCAGCCTCTGGCAGGGGGTTTTGACCCAGTACTTC,CASSLWQGVLTQYF
TRBV7-3,TRBD2,TRBJ2-5,-,TGTGCCAGCAGCATAACCGGGACTAGCGGGGAGACCCAGTACTTC,CASSITGTSGETQYF
TRBV2,-,TRBJ1-1,few,TGTGCCAGCAGTGAAGGTTCATTTTGGACAGTGAACACTGAAGCTTTCTTC,CASSEGSFWTVNTEAFF
TRBV12-3/TRBV12-4,-,TRBJ1-6,few,TGTGCCAGCAGTTTAGTGGTACGGGCAGGACTAAATAATTCACCCCTCCACTTT,CASSLVVRAGLNNSPLHF
TRBV2,-,TRBJ1-6,medium-sized,TGTGCCAGCAGTGAAGGGGTCAATTCACCCCTCCACTTT,CASSEGVNSPLHF
TRBV7-9,-,TRBJ2-7,-,TGTGCCAGCAGCTTAGTCGGTACCTCCTACGAGCAGTACTTC,CASSLVGTSYEQYF
TRBV6-1,TRBD1,TRBJ2-7,-,TGTGCCAGCAGACGAGGACAGGGAGGCAACGAGCAGTACTTC,CASRRGQGGNEQYF
TRBV6-1,-,TRBJ1-6,-,TGTGCCAGCAGTGAATTCAGGGACTCGTTGAGTTCACCCCTCCACTTT,CASSEFRDSLSSPLHF
TRBV7-2,TRBD1,TRBJ1-1,-,TGTGCCAGCAGCCTAAGGACAGGCACTGAAGCTTTCTTT,CASSLRTGTEAFF
TRBV4-1,-,TRBJ1-4,few,TGCGCCAGCAGCCGAAGTGAAAAACTGTTTTTT,CASSRSEKLFF
TRBV4-3,-,TRBJ1-2,-,TGCGCCAGCAGCCAAGGAGATGAGATCTCAGGCTATGGCTACACCTTC,CASSQGDEISGYGYTF
TRBV25-1,-,TRBJ2-1,-,TGTGCCAGCAGTCCGGTAGACCAGCATGAGCAGTTCTTC,CASSPVDQHEQFF
TRBV20-1,-,TRBJ1-1,few,TGCAGTGCTTCTTATATGAACACTGAAGCTTTCTTT,CSASYMNTEAFF
TRBV6-1,-,TRBJ2-3,-,TGTGCCAGCAGTCCGGACCTAAGGGCAGATACGCAGTATTTT,CASSPDLRADTQYF
TRBV7-9,-,TRBJ2-5,few,TGTGCCAGCATCGCGGTGGGGGGAGAGACCCAGTACTTC,CASIAVGGETQYF
TRBV5-6,-,TRBJ2-1,once,TGTGCCAGCAGCTTGTGGTCTGGGACATACAATGAGCAGTTCTTC,CASSLWSGTYNEQFF
TRBV7-2,-,TRBJ1-1,-,TGTGCCAGCAGCCGAAGGGAGAGGACTGAAGCTTTCTTT,CASSRRERTEAFF
TRBV2,-,TRBJ2-2,-,TGTGCCAGCCGAGGGCGCAGGGACACCGGGGAGCTGTTTTTT,CASRGRRDTGELFF
TRBV24-1,TRBD2,TRBJ2-2,few,TGTGCCACCAGTGACACCGGACTAGCGAGCTCGACCGGGGAGCTGTTTTTT,CATSDTGLASSTGELFF
TRBV20-1,TRBD1,TRBJ1-2,-,TGCAGTGCGACAACAGGGGGCAGACTCTATGGCTACACCTTC,CSATTGGRLYGYTF
TRBV6-4,-,TRBJ1-5,few,TGTGCCAGCACTGCCGGGGGGGTTGGACAGCCCCAGCATTTT,CASTAGGVGQPQHF
TRBV20-1,-,TRBJ1-2,few,TGCAGTGCCTATCACCCGACCTCATATGGCTACACCTTC,CSAYHPTSYGYTF
TRBV12-5,-,TRBJ2-1,once,TGTGCTAGTGGTTTGGAGATGAATGAGCAGTTCTTC,CASGLEMNEQFF
TRBV5-4,-,TRBJ2-5,medium-sized,TGTGCCAGCAGCGGGGGGCAGAGAGTCCAAGAGACCCAGTACTTC,CASSGGQRVQETQYF
TRBV19,TRBD2,TRBJ2-3,once,TGTGCCAGTGGCCGACTAGCTCCTTACACAGATACGCAGTATTTT,CASGRLAPYTDTQYF
TRBV11-3,TRBD2,TRBJ2-3,-,TGTGCCAGCAGCTTAGACCCCCAGCGGGGGAGCACAGATACGCAGTATTTT,CASSLDPQRGSTDTQYF
TRBV5-1,TRBD1,TRBJ1-5,few,TGCGCCAGCAGCTTAACAGGGGGCCTGGATCAGCCCCAGCATTTT,CASSLTGGLDQPQHF
TRBV4-2,TRBD1,TRBJ2-7,-,TGTGCCAGCAGCCAAGACCATCGGCAGGGGGTGGGCGAGCAGTACTTC,CASSQDHRQGVGEQYF
TRBV30,-,TRBJ2-3,few,TGTGCCTGGAGTGTAGGAGCAGATACGCAGTATTTT,CAWSVGADTQYF
TRBV10-2,-,TRBJ1-3,few,TGCGCCAGCGGATGGGACTCTGGAAACACCATATATTTT,CASGWDSGNTIYF
TRBV19,TRBD1,TRBJ2-1,-,TGTGCCAGCACCCCTCGGGGACAGGACCAATATGAGCAGTTCTTC,CASTPRGQDQYEQFF
TRBV20-1,TRBD1,TRBJ2-5,-,TGCAGTGCTAGTCAGGGGGCCGACCAAGAGACCCAGTACTTC,CSASQGADQETQYF
TRBV5-1,-,TRBJ1-6,once,TGCGCCAGCAGCCCACAGGATCCGCTATCACCCCTCCACTTT,CASSPQDPLSPLHF
TRBV10-3,TRBD1,TRBJ1-3,-,TGTGCCATCAGTGGACAGGGGAGCTCTGGAAACACCATATATTTT,CAISGQGSSGNTIYF
TRBV27,TRBD1,TRBJ1-2,-,TGTGCCAGCAGTCCCGGGGTGACAGGGGAAGGATATGGCTACACCTTC,CASSPGVTGEGYGYTF
TRBV7-3,TRBD2,TRBJ2-1,-,TGTGCCAGCAACCCGGGACTAGCGGGGAACAATGAGCAGTTCTTC,CASNPGLAGNNEQFF